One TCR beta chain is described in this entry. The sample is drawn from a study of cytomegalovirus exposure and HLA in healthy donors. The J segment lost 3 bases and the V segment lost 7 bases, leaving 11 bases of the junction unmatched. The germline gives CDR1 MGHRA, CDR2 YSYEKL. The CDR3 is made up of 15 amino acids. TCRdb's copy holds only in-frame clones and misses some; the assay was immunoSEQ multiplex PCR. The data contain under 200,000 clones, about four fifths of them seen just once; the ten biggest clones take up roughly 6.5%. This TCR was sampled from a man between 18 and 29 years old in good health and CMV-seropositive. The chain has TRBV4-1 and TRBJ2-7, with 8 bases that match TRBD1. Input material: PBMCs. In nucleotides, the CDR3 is TGCGCCAGCACCTCAATACAGGGGGAGATCTACGAGCAGTACTTC. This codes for CASTSIQGEIYEQYF.